This T cell receptor (beta chain) was documented in a study of breast tumors, draining lymph nodes, adjacent tissues. This clonotype showed up many times. Samples came from axillary lymph nodes draining the breast cancer. One entry per CDR3 protein results from TCRdb running MiXCR on the multiplex PCR reads. Found here are about 230,000 distinct CDR3 sequences, roughly 32% of them singletons; the top ten hold just over 1.4%. The clonotype was recovered from a female donor with breast cancer. Some clones in this sample may be carry-over from other donors' samples. Sequencing was done on a sample of axillary lymph node tissue.

This CDR3 is CASSQAGPKDEQYF. The CDR3 coding sequence is TGTGCCAGCAGCCAAGCGGGGCCGAAGGACGAGCAGTACTTC. This chain connects TRBV7-9 to TRBJ2-7, with 7 bases matching TRBD2. V gave up 5 bases and J gave up 5 bases; unmatched junction bases: 9. This CDR3 region has 14 residues. CDR1 and CDR2 from the germline V gene are SEHNR and FQNEAQ (reference sequence).